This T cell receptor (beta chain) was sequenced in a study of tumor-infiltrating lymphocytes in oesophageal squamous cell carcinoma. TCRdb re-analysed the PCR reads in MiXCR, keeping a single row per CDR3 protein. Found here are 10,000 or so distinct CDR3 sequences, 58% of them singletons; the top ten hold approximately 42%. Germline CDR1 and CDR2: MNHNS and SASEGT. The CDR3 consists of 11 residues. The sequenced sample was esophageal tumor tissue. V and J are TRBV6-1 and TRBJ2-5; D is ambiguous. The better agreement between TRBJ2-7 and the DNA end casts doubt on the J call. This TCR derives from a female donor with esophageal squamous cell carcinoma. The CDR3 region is CASSELYEQYF. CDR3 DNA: TGTGCCAGCAGTGAGCTCTACGAGCAGTACTTC.